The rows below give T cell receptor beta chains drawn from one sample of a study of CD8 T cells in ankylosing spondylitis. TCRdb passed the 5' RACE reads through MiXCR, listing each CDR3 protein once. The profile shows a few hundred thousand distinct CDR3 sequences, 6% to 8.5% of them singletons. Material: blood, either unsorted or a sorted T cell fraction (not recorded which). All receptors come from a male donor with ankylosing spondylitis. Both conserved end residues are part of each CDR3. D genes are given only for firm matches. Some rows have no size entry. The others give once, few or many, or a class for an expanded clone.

CDR3: CASSYSTGTLYVYTF
DNA: TGTGCCAGCAGCTACTCCACCGGGACCCTCTATGTCTACACCTTC
length: 15
J: TRBJ1-2
size: .
V: TRBV7-4
D: .

CDR3: CASSRRGIEAFF
DNA: TGTGCCAGCAGCCGTAGGGGCATTGAAGCTTTCTTT
length: 12
J: TRBJ1-1
size: many
V: TRBV11-1
D: .

CDR3: CASSSRTTGGEETQYF
DNA: TGTGCCAGCAGTTCTCGAACAACAGGGGGGGAAGAGACCCAGTACTTC
length: 16
J: TRBJ2-5
size: many
V: TRBV6-2/TRBV6-3
D: .

CDR3: CASSQDLGVNQPQHF
DNA: TGTGCCAGCAGCCAAGATTTAGGGGTTAATCAGCCCCAGCATTTT
length: 15
J: TRBJ1-5
size: .
V: TRBV3-1
D: .

CDR3: CASSYSTGGTEAFF
DNA: TGTGCCAGCAGTTACTCTACGGGAGGCACTGAAGCTTTCTTT
length: 14
J: TRBJ1-1
size: many
V: TRBV6-5
D: .

CDR3: CASSLGPLNEQFF
DNA: TGTGCCAGCAGCTTAGGCCCCTTAAATGAGCAGTTCTTC
length: 13
J: TRBJ2-1
size: .
V: TRBV7-2
D: .

CDR3: CASSLDNELFF
DNA: TGTGCCAGCAGTTTAGACAACGAGCTGTTTTTT
length: 11
J: TRBJ2-2
size: many
V: TRBV12-3/TRBV12-4
D: .

CDR3: CASSFVGTGAYEAFF
DNA: TGTGCCAGCAGTTTTGTAGGGACAGGGGCTTATGAAGCTTTCTTT
length: 15
J: TRBJ1-1
size: many
V: TRBV28
D: TRBD1

CDR3: CASSPTGQGFQPQHF
DNA: TGTGCCAGCAGCCCCACGGGGCAGGGTTTTCAGCCCCAGCATTTT
length: 15
J: TRBJ1-5
size: many
V: TRBV7-9
D: .

CDR3: CSARDSESNQPQHF
DNA: TGCAGTGCTAGAGATTCAGAGAGCAATCAGCCCCAGCATTTT
length: 14
J: TRBJ1-5
size: many
V: TRBV20-1
D: .

CDR3: CSARHGEQYF
DNA: TGCAGTGCTAGGCATGGCGAGCAGTACTTC
length: 10
J: TRBJ2-7
size: many
V: TRBV20-1
D: .

CDR3: CASSWDMSNTGELFF
DNA: TGTGCCAGCAGCTGGGACATGTCAAACACCGGGGAGCTGTTTTTT
length: 15
J: TRBJ2-2
size: many
V: TRBV7-6
D: .

CDR3: CSARGTSGLHNEQFF
DNA: TGCAGTGCTAGAGGGACTAGCGGACTACATAATGAGCAGTTCTTC
length: 15
J: TRBJ2-1
size: .
V: TRBV20-1
D: TRBD2

CDR3: CASSHGLAGEQFF
DNA: TGTGCCAGCAGCCACGGACTAGCGGGGGAGCAGTTCTTC
length: 13
J: TRBJ2-1
size: few
V: TRBV7-9
D: TRBD2

CDR3: CASRPTSGNEQFF
DNA: TGCGCCAGCAGACCCACTAGCGGCAATGAGCAGTTCTTC
length: 13
J: TRBJ2-1
size: many
V: TRBV4-1
D: TRBD2

CDR3: CACSGTMTGELFF
DNA: TGTGCCTGCTCCGGGACAATGACCGGGGAGCTGTTTTTT
length: 13
J: TRBJ2-2
size: few
V: TRBV19
D: .

CDR3: CASTPHSGRESYEQYF
DNA: TGTGCCAGCACCCCACATAGCGGGAGGGAGTCCTACGAGCAGTACTTC
length: 16
J: TRBJ2-7
size: many
V: TRBV12-3/TRBV12-4
D: TRBD2

CDR3: CASGFEGVGTDTQYF
DNA: TGTGCTAGTGGTTTTGAAGGGGTAGGCACAGATACGCAGTATTTT
length: 15
J: TRBJ2-3
size: many
V: TRBV12-5
D: .

CDR3: CATRDGVGYTF
DNA: TGTGCCACCCGGGACGGAGTTGGCTACACCTTC
length: 11
J: TRBJ1-2
size: .
V: TRBV24-1
D: .